This TCR beta chain was sequenced during a study of T cells in localized non-small cell lung cancer. Only in-frame clones appear in the TCRdb table, and some are missing; sequencing was by immunoSEQ multiplex PCR. This sample has 70,000 or so clones, with approximately 84% found just once. Study-level findings and limits: Clonality of T cells reached its maximum in uninvolved adjacent lung, surpassing tumor. Appearing in adjacent lung were a median about 60 of the top 100 tumor clones.

The V end was cut by 7 bases, the J end by 1 base, with 16 bases between. Germline V lookup: CDR1 LNHDA, CDR2 SQIVND (reference sequence). The CDR3 is 15 residues long. As to this clone: Antigen: not known.

The receptor was derived from a female donor at least 60 years old with stage I lung adenocarcinoma. V gene TRBV19 combines with J gene TRBJ1-1; D uncertain. This specimen was peripheral blood, taken before any cancer treatment. The DNA of the CDR3 is TGTGCCAGTAAAAGCGGCAAGATAGAGAACACTGAAGCTTTCTTT. The encoded protein is CASKSGKIENTEAFF.